Described below is a single T cell receptor (beta chain) sequence and its context. Its matching antigen is unknown. The data originate from a study of cytomegalovirus exposure and HLA in healthy donors. Overall study findings and caveats: One variant, a missense change in DCLRE1C, was linked in a later analysis to TCR beta V- and J-gene trimming. TCR sequences were mostly rare, though some public TCRs occurred in many donors.

This CDR3 spans 16 amino acids. The V end was cut by 2 bases, the J end by 3 bases, with 17 bases between. Per germline, CDR1 SGHVS and CDR2 FNYEAQ. Both 60 Vbeta primers and 13 Jbeta primers went into the PCR. TCRdb's table, derived via immunoSEQ multiplex PCR, lists solely in-frame clones and lacks some. Here the sample spans about 100,000 clones, roughly 78% being singletons. Sequencing was performed on PBMCs. The sequence was collected from a woman aged 60 to 75 in good health and CMV-seronegative. V and J are TRBV7-6 and TRBJ2-7; possibly TRBD2 for D (6 bases). The CDR3 region has the DNA TGTGCCAGCAGCTTAAAACCAACCGGGACTGGCTACGAGCAGTACTTC. It specifies CASSLKPTGTGYEQYF.